This TCR beta chain comes out of a study of neoadjuvant anti-PD-1 for oral cavity cancer. This clone was observed a few times. The V gene lost 5 bases and the J gene lost 8 bases, with 12 bases spanning the gap. The CDR3 spans 12 residues. Germline loops: CDR1 SGHNT, CDR2 YENEEA. Most PBMC samples had 480 ng input DNA in six replicates. Produced via immunoSEQ multiplex PCR; TCRdb's table is partial and in-frame only. The profile shows roughly 14,000 clones, about 64% of them singletons. This chain uses TRBV11-3 with TRBJ1-2; D not certain. This sequence was found in a person aged 35-79 years with oral cavity squamous cell carcinoma. The specimen was PBMCs, collected before nivolumab (anti-PD-1) treatment. The chain's CDR3 is CASSVEFGGYTF. For the CDR3, the DNA is TGTGCCAGCAGCGTCGAATTTGGAGGCTACACCTTC.